These 25 T cell receptor beta chains were all obtained from the same sample, sequenced in a study of blood T cell repertoires in COVID-19. The table came from immunoSEQ multiplex PCR; TCRdb's copy has only in-frame clones and leaves some out. The repertoire holds approximately 210,000 clones, with approximately 84% as singletons. Source material: PBMCs or T cells enriched from blood (not recorded which). Receptors originate from a middle-aged man who had recovered from COVID-19.

The rearrangement links TRBV3-1 (or the pseudogene TRBV3-2) to TRBJ2-1; D is perhaps TRBD2 (6 bases). Trimming removed 6 bases from V and 0 bases from J, with 15 bases in between. Germline loops: CDR1 LGHDT, CDR2 YNNKEL (reference sequence). The CDR3 length is 16 residues. As DNA, the CDR3 is TGTGCCAGCAGGCCTGCGGGACGGGGCTCCTACAATGAGCAGTTCTTC. It translates to CASRPAGRGSYNEQFF.

The rearrangement uses TRBV19 and TRBJ2-7; tentatively, D is TRBD2 (6 bases). This CDR3 region has 14 residues. CDR1 and CDR2 (germline): LNHDA, SQIVND (reference sequence). V lost 4 bases and J 3 bases, leaving 13 bases between the germline ends. The CDR3 is CASSKDGGYYEQYF. CDR3 bases: TGTGCCAGTAGTAAGGACGGAGGGTACTACGAGCAGTACTTC.

V gene TRBV19 combines with J gene TRBJ1-1, with 7 positions matching TRBD1. The CDR3 loop spans 13 amino acids. Germline CDR1 and CDR2: LNHDA and SQIVND (reference sequence). V gave up 5 bases and J gave up 4 bases; unmatched junction bases: 4. CDR3 sequence (DNA): TGTGCCAGTAGTTATAACAGGGGCACTGAAGCTTTCTTT. This codes for CASSYNRGTEAFF. Full variable domain (rest looked up from reference TRBV19 and TRBJ1-1): DGGITQSPKYLFRKEGQNVTLSCEQNLNHDAMYWYRQDPGQGLRLIYYSQIVNDFQKGDIAEGYSVSREKKESFPLTVTSAQKNPTAFYLCASSYNRGTEAFFGQGTRLTVV.

The rearrangement joins TRBV24-1 to TRBJ2-1; 7 bases line up with TRBD2. The CDR3 length is 16 residues. Germline-derived CDR1 and CDR2 are KGHDR and SFDVKD. The trim removed 3 bases at V and 7 bases at J, leaving 11 bases unmatched. The CDR3 nucleotides read TGTGCCACCAGTGATACCTCGGGAGGCCGCTATAATGAGCAGTTCTTC. Protein: CATSDTSGGRYNEQFF.

This clone has only one observation. The chain uses TRBV15 and TRBJ2-3, with TRBD2 identical over 10 bases. Germline V gene data show CDR1 as LNHNV and CDR2 as YYDKDF (reference sequence). The V segment lost 5 bases and the J segment 1 base; nucleotides outside the gene matches: 6. This CDR3 is built from 16 residues. The CDR3 protein is CATSSRTSGGTDTQYF. In nucleotides, the CDR3 is TGTGCCACCAGCTCCCGGACTAGCGGAGGCACAGATACGCAGTATTTT.

This clone was found a few times. V usage is TRBV11-2 and J usage is TRBJ2-7; 9 bases are a match to TRBD1. The length of the CDR3 is 14 residues. Unmatched junction bases numbered 5, after V lost 5 bases and J lost 3 bases. The V gene's germline CDR1 is SGHAT and CDR2 FQNNGV. The CDR3 nucleotides are TGTGCCAGCAGCCTCCGGGACAGGGTCTACGAGCAGTACTTC. Its translation: CASSLRDRVYEQYF.

The gene calls are TRBV6-5 and TRBJ2-7; a weak D match, TRBD1 (6 bases). CDR3 length equals 15 residues. V was trimmed by 0 bases and J by 4 bases, leaving 13 bases between them. Germline CDR1 and CDR2: MNHEY and SVGAGI. DNA for the CDR3: TGTGCCAGCAGTTACTCGCCAGGGGTGGGATACGAGCAGTACTTC. Translated, it gives CASSYSPGVGYEQYF.

The J gene is TRBJ2-7, the V gene TRBV11-2, with TRBD1 matching 8 bases. V was clipped by 4 bases and J by 2 bases; unmatched bases: 4. The CDR3 consists of 14 residues. Looked up from germline, CDR1 is SGHAT and CDR2 is FQNNGV. The CDR3 DNA reads as TGTGCCAGCAGCTGGGACAGGTTAACCTACGAGCAGTACTTC. Its protein is CASSWDRLTYEQYF.

J is TRBJ1-4 and V is TRBV6-6; D may be TRBD1 (6 bases). This CDR3 contains 15 residues. The ends were cut back, 5 bases at V and 7 bases at J, with 17 bases in the middle. Germline V gene data show CDR1 as MNHNY and CDR2 as SVGAGI (reference sequence). The CDR3: CASSPSGHSGEKLFF. DNA of the CDR3: TGTGCCAGCAGTCCCTCGGGACACTCGGGTGAAAAACTGTTTTTT.

The chain has TRBV27 and TRBJ2-1; 11 nucleotides match TRBD2. This CDR3 is built from 18 residues. The trim removed 3 bases at V and 4 bases at J, leaving 11 bases unmatched. In germline, CDR1 is MNHEY, CDR2 SMNVEV (reference sequence). The CDR3 is CASSLGFTGTSGYNEQFF. CDR3 nucleotide sequence: TGTGCCAGCAGTTTGGGTTTCACCGGGACTAGCGGTTACAATGAGCAGTTCTTC.

V gene TRBV2 combines with J gene TRBJ2-7; 11 bases fit TRBD2. J gave up 2 bases and V 6 bases, and 9 bases lay outside the gene matches. CDR3 length: 16 residues. Germline-derived CDR1 and CDR2 are SNHLY and FYNNEI. CDR3 bases: TGTGCCAGCAGGAACTCGGGACTAGCGGACACCTACGAGCAGTACTTC. Translating it yields CASRNSGLADTYEQYF.

The chain uses TRBV7-3 and TRBJ2-7, with TRBD2 matching 8 bases. The trim removed 5 bases at V and 0 bases at J, leaving 6 bases unmatched. Germline CDR1 is SGHTA and CDR2 is FQGTGA. This CDR3 region has 15 residues. The CDR3 nucleotides are TGTGCCAGCAGCCCCACAGCGGGGGCCTCCTACGAGCAGTACTTC. The encoded protein is CASSPTAGASYEQYF.

This sequence joins TRBV28 and TRBJ1-5; the D gene is possibly TRBD1 (5 bases). The CDR3 has 15 amino acids. Germline-derived CDR1 and CDR2 are MDHEN and SYDVKM. Between the trimmed V and J ends, which lost 7 bases and 7 bases, there was a span of 20 bases. The CDR3 loop is CASTYPGGIGQPQHF. The CDR3 DNA is TGTGCCAGCACCTACCCGGGGGGGATTGGGCAGCCCCAGCATTTT.

This chain connects TRBV2 to TRBJ1-4; 7 bases align to TRBD1. Losses at the gene ends were 7 bases for V and 6 bases for J; bases not matched to a gene: 8. The CDR3 totals 14 residues. Germline assignment: CDR1 SNHLY and CDR2 FYNNEI. In nucleotides, the CDR3 is TGTGCCAGCACCCTCGGGACAGTCCATGAAAAACTGTTTTTT. Translating it yields CASTLGTVHEKLFF.

The CDR3 DNA reads as TGTGCCAGCAGCTTAGGCGGCAGCGAGACCCAGTACTTC. Protein sequence: CASSLGGSETQYF. This rearrangement joins TRBV7-2 to TRBJ2-5; D is undetermined. The CDR3 consists of 13 residues. Germline V gene data show CDR1 as SGHTA and CDR2 as FQGNSA. Trimming cost V 1 base and J 5 bases, with 8 bases left between them.

V usage is TRBV10-2 and J usage is TRBJ2-3; D not resolved. Trimming took 4 bases from V and 7 from J, leaving 9 bases between them. This CDR3 region has 12 residues. CDR1 is WSHSY, CDR2 SAAADI, per germline. CDR3 region: CASSGSSNTQYF. CDR3 in DNA: TGCGCCAGCAGTGGGTCGAGCAATACGCAGTATTTT.

Points on this clone: This specimen includes other DNA sequences encoding the same CDR3. The J gene is TRBJ1-5, the V gene TRBV10-3; D gene uncertain. V dropped 3 bases and J dropped 6 bases, with 6 bases sitting between them. The CDR3 has 12 residues. Germline V gene data show CDR1 as ENHRY and CDR2 as SYGVKD. CDR3 in DNA: TGTGCCATCAGTGAAGCGGGTCAGCCCCAGCATTTT. Amino acid sequence: CAISEAGQPQHF.

The chain couples TRBV10-3 to TRBJ1-5; TRBD1 matches 8 bases. Unmatched junction bases numbered 0, after V lost 4 bases and J lost 1 base. Germline V gives CDR1 ENHRY, CDR2 SYGVKD. The CDR3 loop spans 14 amino acids. CDR3 sequence (DNA): TGTGCCATCAGTGGGGACAGGAGCAATCAGCCCCAGCATTTT. Residues: CAISGDRSNQPQHF.

This sequence joins TRBV5-1 and TRBJ2-1, with D tentatively TRBD1 (6 bases). Germline V gene data show CDR1 as SGHRS and CDR2 as YFSETQ. The CDR3 covers 17 residues. Trimming took 1 base from V and 0 from J, leaving 14 bases between them. CDR3 DNA sequence: TGCGCCAGCAGCTTGACAGGGACGTTAAGCTCCTACAATGAGCAGTTCTTC. Protein product: CASSLTGTLSSYNEQFF.

The V and J genes are TRBV5-4 and TRBJ2-3; no reliable D call. The germline V and J ends were trimmed by 0 bases and 13 bases, with 15 bases remaining between them. Germline V CDR1 and CDR2: SGHNT, YYREEE (reference sequence). This CDR3 has 13 residues. CDR3 bases: TGTGCCAGCAGCTTGGGAGGCGACCCCGCGGAGTATTTT. This translates into CASSLGGDPAEYF.

The rearrangement links TRBV6-6 to TRBJ1-4; D remains unclear. V lost 4 bases to trimming and J lost 7 bases, with 13 bases between them. The germline gives CDR1 MNHNY, CDR2 SVGAGI (reference sequence). The CDR3 is made up of 14 amino acids. CDR3 coding DNA: TGTGCCAGCAGTTCGATCCTTAGCGGTGAAAAACTGTTTTTT. It is translated as CASSSILSGEKLFF.

CDR3 residues: CASSRSLRFGTDYGYTF. DNA of the CDR3: TGCGCCAGCAGCCGGTCTTTAAGATTTGGGACTGATTATGGCTACACCTTC. The rearrangement links TRBV4-3 to TRBJ1-2; D is possibly TRBD1 (5 bases). Germline V gives CDR1 LGHNA, CDR2 YSLEER. Trimming took 4 bases from V and 5 from J, leaving 23 bases between them. The length of the CDR3 is 17 residues.

The V call is TRBV4-1, the J call TRBJ2-1; D unresolved. Germline assignment: CDR1 MGHRA and CDR2 YSYEKL. Trimming took 0 bases from V and 5 from J, leaving 8 bases between them. This CDR3 region has 14 residues. CDR3 protein: CASSQEAPDNEQFF. The CDR3 coding sequence is TGCGCCAGCAGCCAAGAAGCTCCCGACAATGAGCAGTTCTTC.

V usage is TRBV12-3 or TRBV12-4 and J usage is TRBJ1-1; D call uncertain. This CDR3 comprises 13 residues. V was cut by 2 bases and J by 5 bases, with 9 bases left in between. The CDR3 sequence is CASSLLAGTEAFF. The CDR3 DNA sequence: TGTGCCAGCAGTTTACTGGCCGGGACTGAAGCTTTCTTT.

The V gene is TRBV2, the J gene TRBJ1-4; D remains unclear. Germline-derived CDR1 and CDR2 are SNHLY and FYNNEI. The CDR3 covers 15 residues. V was trimmed by 6 bases and J by 4 bases, leaving 15 bases between them. CDR3 sequence reads: CASSRWRTVNEKLFF. The CDR3 bases are TGTGCCAGCAGCCGATGGAGGACGGTTAATGAAAAACTGTTTTTT.